Presented here are 20 T cell receptor beta chains from one specimen sequenced in a study of shared clonotypes between healthy human individuals. Method: immunoSEQ multiplex PCR; TCRdb's copy keeps in-frame clones and lacks some. The sample holds approximately 2.1 million clones, 90% to 95% seen once. The sequenced sample consisted of naive CD4+ T cells from PBMCs. Indicated subset: CD45RA+ positively selected. These TCRs come from a man aged 18 to 35 in good health. Some clones in this sample may be carry-over from other donors' samples.

V and J are TRBV30 and TRBJ1-2; D possibly corresponds to TRBD1 (5 bases). The V gene's germline CDR1 is GTSNPN and CDR2 SVGIG (reference sequence). The length of the CDR3 is 16 residues. The V gene lost 4 bases and the J gene lost 8 bases, with 26 bases spanning the gap. The CDR3 region is CAWTTPWGINSGGYTF. The CDR3 bases are TGTGCCTGGACCACCCCCTGGGGCATTAACTCAGGAGGCTACACCTTC.

This clone was seen just once. The chain employs TRBV5-1 and TRBJ2-2; 13 bases are a match to TRBD2. Germline values: CDR1 SGHRS, CDR2 YFSETQ. The J segment lost 5 bases and the V segment lost 4 bases, leaving 2 bases of the junction unmatched. The CDR3 runs to 15 residues. This chain's CDR3 is CASSILAGGTGELFF. DNA for the CDR3: TGCGCCAGCAGCATACTAGCGGGAGGGACCGGGGAGCTGTTTTTT.

The chain links TRBV6-5 to TRBJ1-1; 7 bases are shared with TRBD1. Per germline, CDR1 MNHEY and CDR2 SVGAGI. V lost 10 bases to trimming and J lost 2 bases; unmatched junction nucleotides: 10. The CDR3 loop spans 14 amino acids. CDR3 nucleotides: TGTGCCATCCGACCCTACAGGGGTAACACTGAAGCTTTCTTT. Protein sequence: CAIRPYRGNTEAFF.

This rearrangement joins TRBV5-4 to TRBJ1-1, with unresolved D. The V gene lost 3 bases and the J gene lost 2 bases, with 11 bases spanning the gap. Germline V gene sequence: CDR1 SGHNT, CDR2 YYREEE (reference sequence). The CDR3 has 14 residues. In DNA, the CDR3 is TGTGCCAGCAGCTGGGCTAGTCTTAACACTGAAGCTTTCTTT. Encoded protein: CASSWASLNTEAFF.

The CDR3 spells CANTRNEGTNTGELFF. The CDR3 DNA follows: TGTGCCAACACTCGAAATGAGGGAACGAACACCGGGGAGCTGTTTTTT. The J gene is TRBJ2-2, the V gene TRBV7-3, with a weak D call TRBD2 (5 bases). CDR1 SGHTA and CDR2 FQGTGA come from the germline V gene. The CDR3 covers 16 residues. Trimming pared 10 bases from V and 0 bases from J, leaving 18 bases between.

This clone was picked up one time. The chain recombines TRBV5-1 with TRBJ2-3, with 10 bases identical to TRBD1. The germline CDR1 and CDR2 sequences are SGHRS and YFSETQ. There are 17 residues in the CDR3. V shed 3 bases, J shed 7 bases, and the junction held 14 bases outside the gene matches. The CDR3 bases are TGCGCCAGCAGCTCGACCCCCCCGGACAGGGGGAAACATACGCAGTATTTT. Encoded protein: CASSSTPPDRGKHTQYF.

This clone was seen just once. J is TRBJ1-2 and V is TRBV7-2, with D perhaps TRBD1 (6 bases). The CDR3 extends over 13 amino acids. V lost 6 bases and J 7 bases, leaving 15 bases between the germline ends. Germline V gene data show CDR1 as SGHTA and CDR2 as FQGNSA. CDR3 sequence (DNA): TGTGCCAGCAGACTCACAGGGAATCGTGGCTACACCTTC. This gives the protein CASRLTGNRGYTF.

The genes are TRBV5-4 and TRBJ2-5; D possibly corresponds to TRBD1 (6 bases). The CDR3 sequence is 14 residues long. CDR1 is SGHNT and CDR2 is YYREEE in the germline V gene (reference sequence). V lost 5 bases to trimming and J lost 3 bases, with 14 bases between them. The chain's CDR3 is CASRSTGREETQYF. The CDR3, as DNA: TGTGCCAGCAGAAGTACAGGGCGAGAAGAGACCCAGTACTTC.

A remark on this clone: Other DNA variants within this sample encode the same CDR3. The chain recombines TRBV7-3 with TRBJ1-1, with unresolved D. This CDR3 is 13 amino acids long. Germline CDR1 SGHTA, CDR2 FQGTGA. V was pared by 2 bases and J by 2 bases, with 6 bases between. CDR3 nucleotides: TGTGCCAGCAGCTTATGGGGTAACACTGAAGCTTTCTTT. Translating it yields CASSLWGNTEAFF.

This chain links TRBV5-4 with TRBJ2-5; D might be TRBD2 (5 bases). Trimming took off 0 bases at V and 5 bases at J, with 11 bases between the two ends. This CDR3 contains 14 residues. Per germline, CDR1 SGHNT and CDR2 YYREEE (reference sequence). The CDR3 DNA reads TGTGCCAGCAGCTTGGACGAGGGTGTGGAGACCCAGTACTTC. This sequence encodes CASSLDEGVETQYF. The entire variable domain, with the rest obtained from reference TRBV5-4 and TRBJ2-5, is as follows: ETGVTQSPTHLIKTRGQQVTLRCSSQSGHNTVSWYQQALGQGPQFIFQYYREEENGRGNFPPRFSGLQFPNYSSELNVNALELDDSALYLCASSLDEGVETQYFGPGTRLLVL.

This clone was counted once. The chain recombines TRBV28 with TRBJ2-7; D not resolved. The CDR3 is made up of 16 amino acids. Looked up from germline, CDR1 is MDHEN and CDR2 is SYDVKM. V shed 4 bases and J shed 4 bases, with 20 bases lying between them. CDR3 amino acids: CASSSHSLGLLYEQYF. CDR3 coding DNA: TGTGCCAGCAGTTCCCATAGTCTCGGGCTACTTTACGAGCAGTACTTC.

In this sample, this clone turned up a few times. The chain carries TRBV9 and TRBJ1-1, with 7 bases matching TRBD1. V gave up 2 bases and J gave up 6 bases; unmatched junction bases: 4. The CDR3 contains 13 residues. Per the germline V gene, CDR1 is SGDLS and CDR2 is YYNGEE. As DNA, the CDR3 is TGTGCCAGCAGCGTCCAACAGGGGTCTGAAGCTTTCTTT. Residues: CASSVQQGSEAFF.

This chain joins TRBV5-1 and TRBJ1-2; D not resolved. The CDR3 contains 14 residues. Trimming took 0 bases from V and 5 from J, leaving 11 bases between them. Looked up from germline, CDR1 is SGHRS and CDR2 is YFSETQ. CDR3 nucleotides: TGCGCCAGCAGCTTGGGGGGTTTCGAGTATGGCTACACCTTC. It translates to CASSLGGFEYGYTF. The complete variable domain, with remaining parts taken from reference TRBV5-1 and TRBJ1-2, reads KAGVTQTPRYLIKTRGQQVTLSCSPISGHRSVSWYQQTPGQGLQFLFEYFSETQRNKGNFPGRFSGRQFSNSRSEMNVSTLELGDSALYLCASSLGGFEYGYTFGSGTRLTVV.

A word on this clone: Different DNA sequences within this sample yield the same CDR3. The J gene is TRBJ2-5, the V gene TRBV5-1; 15 bases match TRBD2. The CDR3 extends over 17 amino acids. V shed 0 bases, J shed 4 bases, and the junction held 4 bases outside the gene matches. CDR1 is SGHRS and CDR2 is YFSETQ in the germline V gene. The CDR3 coding sequence is TGCGCCAGCAGCTTGGGGGGACTAGCGGGAGGAGGAGAGACCCAGTACTTC. It encodes CASSLGGLAGGGETQYF.

The rearrangement uses TRBV15 and TRBJ2-1, with D maybe TRBD2 (6 bases). The CDR3 has 16 amino acids. Per germline, CDR1 LNHNV and CDR2 YYDKDF (reference sequence). V dropped 0 bases and J dropped 4 bases, with 13 bases sitting between them. The CDR3 DNA is TGTGCCACCAGCAGAGACGGCGGGAATACGTACAATGAGCAGTTCTTC. Translated: CATSRDGGNTYNEQFF.

The CDR3 reads CASSPDSPSQPQHF. The CDR3, as DNA: TGCGCCAGCAGCCCGGACAGCCCCAGTCAGCCCCAGCATTTT. The chain has TRBV4-1 and TRBJ1-5, with D perhaps TRBD1 (6 bases). The ends were cut back, 4 bases at V and 6 bases at J, with 13 bases in the middle. This CDR3 contains 14 residues. Germline-derived CDR1 and CDR2 are MGHRA and YSYEKL.

As DNA, the CDR3 is TGTGCCAGCAGTGAACTGGCGGTATGGGGGCAGTACTTC. Protein: CASSELAVWGQYF. The rearrangement joins TRBV6-1 to TRBJ2-7, with D unresolved. CDR3 length: 13 residues. Per the germline V gene, CDR1 is MNHNS and CDR2 is SASEGT. V gave up 2 bases and J gave up 9 bases, with 14 bases separating them.

This rearrangement joins TRBV28 to TRBJ2-7, with TRBD1 matching over 12 bases. J lost 5 bases, V lost 3 bases, and 5 bases had no gene match. CDR3 length equals 15 residues. CDR1 is MDHEN and CDR2 is SYDVKM in the germline V gene. CDR3: CASSLGQGARNEQYF. The CDR3 bases are TGTGCCAGCAGTTTGGGACAGGGGGCGCGGAACGAGCAGTACTTC.

The chain has TRBV27 and TRBJ1-2, with D uncertain. Germline values: CDR1 MNHEY, CDR2 SMNVEV (reference sequence). Trimming cost V 0 bases and J 5 bases, with 13 bases left between them. The CDR3 is made up of 15 amino acids. The CDR3 nucleotides are TGTGCCAGCAGTTTATCGCGGACTCCTACTTATGGCTACACCTTC. The encoded protein is CASSLSRTPTYGYTF.

The chain uses TRBV9 and TRBJ2-3; possible D gene TRBD1, 6 bases. The germline V gene encodes CDR1 SGDLS and CDR2 YYNGEE. There are 16 residues in the CDR3. The germline V and J ends were trimmed by 4 bases and 0 bases, with 15 bases remaining between them. The CDR3 DNA reads as TGTGCCAGCAGCCCATCCCCAGGGACAAGCACAGATACGCAGTATTTT. It yields the protein CASSPSPGTSTDTQYF.